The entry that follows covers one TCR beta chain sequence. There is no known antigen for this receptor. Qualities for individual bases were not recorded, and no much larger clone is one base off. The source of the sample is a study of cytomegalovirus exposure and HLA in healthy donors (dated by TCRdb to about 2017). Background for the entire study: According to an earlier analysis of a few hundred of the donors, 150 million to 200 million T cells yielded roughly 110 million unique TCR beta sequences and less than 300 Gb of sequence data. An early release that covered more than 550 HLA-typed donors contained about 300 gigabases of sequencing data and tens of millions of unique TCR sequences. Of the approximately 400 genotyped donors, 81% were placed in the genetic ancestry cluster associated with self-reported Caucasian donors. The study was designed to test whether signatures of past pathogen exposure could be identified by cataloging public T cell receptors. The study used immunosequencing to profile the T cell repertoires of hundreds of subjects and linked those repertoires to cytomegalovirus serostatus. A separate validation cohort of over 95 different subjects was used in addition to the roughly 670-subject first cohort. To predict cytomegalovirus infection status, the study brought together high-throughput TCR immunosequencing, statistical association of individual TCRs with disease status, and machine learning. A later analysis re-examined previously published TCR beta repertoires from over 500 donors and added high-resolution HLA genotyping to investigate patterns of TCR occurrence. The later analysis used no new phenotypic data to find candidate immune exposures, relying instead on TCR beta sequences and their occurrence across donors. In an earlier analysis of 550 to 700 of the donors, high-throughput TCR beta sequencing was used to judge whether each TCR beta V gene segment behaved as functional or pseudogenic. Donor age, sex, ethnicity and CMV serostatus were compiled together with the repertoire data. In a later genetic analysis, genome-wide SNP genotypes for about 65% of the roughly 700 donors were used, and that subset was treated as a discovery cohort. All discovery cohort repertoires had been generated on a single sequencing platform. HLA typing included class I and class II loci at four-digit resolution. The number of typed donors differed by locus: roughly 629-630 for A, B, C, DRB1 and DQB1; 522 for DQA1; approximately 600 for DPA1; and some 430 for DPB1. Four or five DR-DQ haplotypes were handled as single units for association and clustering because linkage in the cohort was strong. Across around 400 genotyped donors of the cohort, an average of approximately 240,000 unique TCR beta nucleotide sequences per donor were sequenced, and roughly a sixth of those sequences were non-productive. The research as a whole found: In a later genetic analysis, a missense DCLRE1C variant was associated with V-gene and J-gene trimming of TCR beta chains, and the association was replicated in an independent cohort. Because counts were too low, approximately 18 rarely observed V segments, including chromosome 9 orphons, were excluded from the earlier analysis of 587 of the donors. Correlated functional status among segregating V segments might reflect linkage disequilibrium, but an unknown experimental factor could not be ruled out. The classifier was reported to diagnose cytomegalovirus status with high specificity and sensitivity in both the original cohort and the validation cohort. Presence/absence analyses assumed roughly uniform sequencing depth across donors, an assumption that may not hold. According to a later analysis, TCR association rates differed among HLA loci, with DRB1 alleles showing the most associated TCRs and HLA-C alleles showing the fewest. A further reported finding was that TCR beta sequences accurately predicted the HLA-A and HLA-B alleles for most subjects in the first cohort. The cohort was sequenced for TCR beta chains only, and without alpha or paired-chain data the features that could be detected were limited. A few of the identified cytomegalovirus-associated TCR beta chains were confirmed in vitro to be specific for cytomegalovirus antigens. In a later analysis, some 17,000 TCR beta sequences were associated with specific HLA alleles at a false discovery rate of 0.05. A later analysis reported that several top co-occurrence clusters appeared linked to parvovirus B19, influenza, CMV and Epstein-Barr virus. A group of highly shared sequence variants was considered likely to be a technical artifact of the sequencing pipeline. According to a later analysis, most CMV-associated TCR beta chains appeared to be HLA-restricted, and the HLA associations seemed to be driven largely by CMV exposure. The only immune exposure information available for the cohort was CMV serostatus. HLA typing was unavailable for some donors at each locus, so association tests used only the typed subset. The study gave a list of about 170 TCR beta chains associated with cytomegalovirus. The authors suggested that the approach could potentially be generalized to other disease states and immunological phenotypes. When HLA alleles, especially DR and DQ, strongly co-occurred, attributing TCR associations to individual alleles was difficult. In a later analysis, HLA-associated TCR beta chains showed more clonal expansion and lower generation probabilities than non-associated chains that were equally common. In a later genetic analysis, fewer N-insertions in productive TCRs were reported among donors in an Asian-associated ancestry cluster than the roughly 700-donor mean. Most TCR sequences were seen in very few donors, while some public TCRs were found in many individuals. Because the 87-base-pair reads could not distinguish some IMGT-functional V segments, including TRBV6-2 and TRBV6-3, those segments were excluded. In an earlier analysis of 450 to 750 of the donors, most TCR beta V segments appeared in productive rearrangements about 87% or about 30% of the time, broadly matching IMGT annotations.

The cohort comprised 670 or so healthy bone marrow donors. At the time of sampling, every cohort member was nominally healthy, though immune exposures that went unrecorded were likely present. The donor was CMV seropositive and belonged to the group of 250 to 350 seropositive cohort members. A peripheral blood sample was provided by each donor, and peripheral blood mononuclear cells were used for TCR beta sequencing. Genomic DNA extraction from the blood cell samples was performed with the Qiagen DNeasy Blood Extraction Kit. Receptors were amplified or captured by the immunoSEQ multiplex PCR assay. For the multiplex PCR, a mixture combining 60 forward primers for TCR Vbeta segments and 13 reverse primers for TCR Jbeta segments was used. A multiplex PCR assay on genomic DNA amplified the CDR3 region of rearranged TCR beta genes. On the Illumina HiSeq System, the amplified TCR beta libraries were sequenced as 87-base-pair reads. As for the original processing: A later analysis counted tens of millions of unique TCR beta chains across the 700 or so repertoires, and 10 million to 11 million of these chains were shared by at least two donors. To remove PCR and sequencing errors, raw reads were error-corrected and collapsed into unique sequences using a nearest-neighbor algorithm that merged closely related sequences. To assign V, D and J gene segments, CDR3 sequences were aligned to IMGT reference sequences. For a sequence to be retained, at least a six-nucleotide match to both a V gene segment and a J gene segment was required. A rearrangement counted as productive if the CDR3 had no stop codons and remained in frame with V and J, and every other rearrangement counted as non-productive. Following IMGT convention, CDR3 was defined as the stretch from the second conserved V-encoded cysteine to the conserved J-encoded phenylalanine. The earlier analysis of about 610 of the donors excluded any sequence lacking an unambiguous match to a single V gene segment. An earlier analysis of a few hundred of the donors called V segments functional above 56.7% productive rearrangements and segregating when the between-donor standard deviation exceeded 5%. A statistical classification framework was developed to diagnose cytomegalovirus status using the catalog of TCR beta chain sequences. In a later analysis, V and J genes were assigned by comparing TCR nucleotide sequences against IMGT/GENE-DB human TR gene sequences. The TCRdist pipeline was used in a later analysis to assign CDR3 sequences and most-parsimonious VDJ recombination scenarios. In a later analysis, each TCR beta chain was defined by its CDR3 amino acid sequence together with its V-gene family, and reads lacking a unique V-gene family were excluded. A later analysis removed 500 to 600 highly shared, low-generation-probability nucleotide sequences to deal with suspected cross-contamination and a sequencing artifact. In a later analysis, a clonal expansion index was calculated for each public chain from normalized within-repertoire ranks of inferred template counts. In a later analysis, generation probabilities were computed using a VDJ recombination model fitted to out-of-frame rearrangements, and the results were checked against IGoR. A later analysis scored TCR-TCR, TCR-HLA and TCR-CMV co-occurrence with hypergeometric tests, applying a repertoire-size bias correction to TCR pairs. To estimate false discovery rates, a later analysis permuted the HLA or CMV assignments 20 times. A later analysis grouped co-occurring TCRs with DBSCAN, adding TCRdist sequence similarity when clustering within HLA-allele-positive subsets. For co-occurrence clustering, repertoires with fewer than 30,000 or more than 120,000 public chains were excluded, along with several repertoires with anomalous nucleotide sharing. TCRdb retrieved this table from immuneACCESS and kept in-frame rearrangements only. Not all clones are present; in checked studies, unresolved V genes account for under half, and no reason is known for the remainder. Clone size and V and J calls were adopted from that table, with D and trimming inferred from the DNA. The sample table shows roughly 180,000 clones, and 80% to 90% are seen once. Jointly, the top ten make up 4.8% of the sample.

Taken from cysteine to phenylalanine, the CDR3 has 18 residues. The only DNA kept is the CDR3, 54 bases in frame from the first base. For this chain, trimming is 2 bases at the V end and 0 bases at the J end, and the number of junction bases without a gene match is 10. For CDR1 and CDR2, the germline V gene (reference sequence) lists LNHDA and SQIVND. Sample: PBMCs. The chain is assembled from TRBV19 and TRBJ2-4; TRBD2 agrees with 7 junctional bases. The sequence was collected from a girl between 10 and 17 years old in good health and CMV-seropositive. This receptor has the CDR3 CASSITGGQGLAKNIQYF. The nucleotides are TGTGCCAGTAGTATAACGGGGGGTCAGGGACTAGCCAAAAACATTCAGTACTTC.